The rows below give T cell receptor beta chains drawn from one sample of a study of T cell changes during pregnancy in multiple sclerosis. The method was immunoSEQ multiplex PCR; TCRdb's version includes in-frame clones alone and lacks a portion of them. The data hold 55,000 to 65,000 clones, with 80% to 90% observed a single time. The source material was peripheral blood, sampled in the first trimester of pregnancy. Receptors were obtained from a female donor in good health, enrolled as a control in a pregnancy study. Both conserved end residues are part of each CDR3. D genes are given only for firm matches. Some rows mark clone size as missing; the rest say once, few, many or name a class of expanded clone.

d_call	v_call	clone_size	j_call	cdr3_nt	cdr3_aa
.	TRBV5-1	.	TRBJ2-7	TGCGCCAGCACCCTCGGAGCCGAGCAGTACTTC	CASTLGAEQYF
TRBD1	TRBV2	.	TRBJ1-2	TGTGCCAGCATGATAAGGACAGGGCAAAACTATGGCTACACCTTC	CASMIRTGQNYGYTF
.	TRBV27	.	TRBJ2-1	TGTGCCAGCAGTTCACTTCCGGGAGACAATGAGCAGTTCTTC	CASSSLPGDNEQFF
TRBD1	TRBV15	once	TRBJ1-5	TGTGCCACCAGCAGACAAAGGGGGACAGGGGGCAATCAGCCCCAGCATTTT	CATSRQRGTGGNQPQHF
.	TRBV6-4	few	TRBJ2-1	TGTGCCAGCAGTGACTCACAGGGTGGACCCTACAATGAGCAGTTCTTC	CASSDSQGGPYNEQFF
.	TRBV25-1	.	TRBJ2-5	TGTGCCAGCAAACAGGGAGTGCTGGGCATTGAAGAGACCCAGTACTTC	CASKQGVLGIEETQYF
TRBD2	TRBV6-5	.	TRBJ2-2	TGTGCCAGCAGTCGGACTAGCGGGGGTGCCGGGGAGCTGTTTTTT	CASSRTSGGAGELFF
TRBD1	TRBV29-1	.	TRBJ2-3	TGCAGCGTTGACCTCCGGGACAGGGAGGGAGATACGCAGTATTTT	CSVDLRDREGDTQYF
.	TRBV19	.	TRBJ1-2	TGTGCCAGTACCAAGATCCGGGACACCTTAAACTATGGCTACACCTTC	CASTKIRDTLNYGYTF
TRBD2	TRBV6-6	.	TRBJ2-1	TGTGCCAGCCTAGCGGGGGGGCTCGATGAGCAGTTCTTC	CASLAGGLDEQFF
TRBD1	TRBV7-2	.	TRBJ2-3	TGTGCCAGCGGGAGAGACAGGGAGACCTCCACAGATACGCAGTATTTT	CASGRDRETSTDTQYF
TRBD1	TRBV7-9	.	TRBJ1-3	TGTGCCAGCAGGGAGGGGGCGGCTGGAAACACCATATATTTT	CASREGAAGNTIYF
.	TRBV27	.	TRBJ1-5	TGTGCCAGCAGTTTATGGGGGGAGGATCAGCCCCAGCATTTT	CASSLWGEDQPQHF
.	TRBV30	.	TRBJ1-1	TGTGCTGGGGGGGGGAACCTCTATCCTGAAGCTTTCTTT	CAGGGNLYPEAFF
.	TRBV5-1	.	TRBJ1-4	TGCGCCAGCAGCTTACCCAGGGAGGGTACTAATGAAAAACTGTTTTTT	CASSLPREGTNEKLFF
.	TRBV5-1	.	TRBJ1-2	TGCGCCAGCAGCCAAGACGTCGGGGGGAACTATGGCTACACCTTC	CASSQDVGGNYGYTF
.	TRBV7-2	.	TRBJ1-3	TGTGCCAGCAGCGGTAGAAGCCTTGGAAACACCATATATTTT	CASSGRSLGNTIYF
.	TRBV7-9	.	TRBJ1-1	TGTGCCAGCAGCCCCAGCGCAGCGAACACTGAAGCTTTCTTT	CASSPSAANTEAFF
.	TRBV18	.	TRBJ1-2	TGTGCCAGCTCACCAACGACAGTTGAAGGCTACACCTTC	CASSPTTVEGYTF
TRBD2	TRBV5-8	.	TRBJ2-3	TGTGCCAGCAGCCGGACTAGCGGGGGCACAGATACGCAGTATTTT	CASSRTSGGTDTQYF
TRBD2	TRBV19	.	TRBJ2-2	TGTGCCAGTAGTATACAGACTAGCGGGGGGCCTGGGGACACCGGGGAGCTGTTTTTT	CASSIQTSGGPGDTGELFF
TRBD1	TRBV12-5	.	TRBJ1-1	TGTGCTAGTGGACTCGGACAGGGGGCCGGGCTAGCTTTCTTT	CASGLGQGAGLAFF
.	TRBV30	.	TRBJ2-2	TGTGCCTGGAGGCCCGCGGCCGGGGAGCTGTTTTTT	CAWRPAAGELFF
TRBD1	TRBV7-2	.	TRBJ1-5	TGTGCCAGCAGCTTAAACAGGGGTGGCAATCAGCCCCAGCATTTT	CASSLNRGGNQPQHF
.	TRBV7-3	.	TRBJ2-3	TGTGCCAGCAGCTCCTCCGGGCAGGCGGGGGATACGCAGTATTTT	CASSSSGQAGDTQYF